One and the same sample provided the 24 T cell receptor beta chains below, sequenced in a study of T cell responses to AZD1222 COVID-19 vaccine. Only in-frame clones appear in the TCRdb table, and some are missing; sequencing was by immunoSEQ multiplex PCR. Of 90,000 to 120,000 clones listed, roughly 87% are singletons. This sample comprised peripheral blood, obtained on day 0 of AZD1222 vaccination. The source of these receptors is an adult in good health.

The chain joins TRBV7-8 to TRBJ2-2; TRBD2 matches 8 bases. The CDR3 covers 16 residues. Per the germline V gene, CDR1 is SGHVS and CDR2 is FQNEAQ. Germline trimming cut 2 bases from V and 7 bases from J; bases unmatched to any gene: 9. CDR3 DNA: TGTGCCAGCAGCTTAATAGTCGGGGGGGCCGGCGGGGAGCTGTTTTTT. It encodes CASSLIVGGAGGELFF.

CDR3 residues: CASLDRLPNYGYTF. The CDR3 DNA follows: TGTGCCAGCTTGGACAGGTTACCTAACTATGGCTACACCTTC. The chain is built from TRBV19 and TRBJ1-2, with TRBD1 matching 7 bases. Germline CDR1 LNHDA, CDR2 SQIVND (reference sequence). Losses at the gene ends were 9 bases for V and 0 bases for J; bases not matched to a gene: 7. The length of the CDR3 is 14 residues.

A single count supports this clone. This chain connects TRBV30 to TRBJ1-5, with a possible D match to TRBD1 (5 bases). V was pared by 7 bases and J by 4 bases, with 11 bases between. This CDR3 has 12 amino acids. In germline, CDR1 is GTSNPN, CDR2 SVGIG (reference sequence). The DNA of the CDR3 is TGTGCCTTCGACAGAGTTAATCAGCCCCAGCATTTT. Protein product: CAFDRVNQPQHF.

The V gene is TRBV6-9, the J gene TRBJ1-5, with D perhaps matching TRBD1 (6 bases). Trimming removed 4 bases from V and 3 bases from J, with 19 bases in between. The CDR3 totals 17 residues. The V gene's germline CDR1 is MNHGY and CDR2 SVAAGI. The CDR3 sequence: CASSLNRAFGTNQPQHF. CDR3 DNA: TGTGCCAGCAGTTTGAACAGGGCATTCGGGACCAATCAGCCCCAGCATTTT.

The chain joins TRBV6-4 to TRBJ1-1; D unresolved. From germline, CDR1 is MRHNA and CDR2 SNTAGT. This CDR3 is built from 15 residues. V was clipped by 8 bases and J by 1 base, with 17 bases between them. CDR3 sequence: CASPTRRAENTEAFF. CDR3 nucleotide sequence: TGTGCCAGCCCTACGAGAAGGGCAGAGAACACTGAAGCTTTCTTT.

The rearrangement uses TRBV7-2 and TRBJ2-5, with 7 nucleotides matching TRBD2. Germline V gives CDR1 SGHTA, CDR2 FQGNSA. Trimming at V came to 5 bases and at J to 5 bases, leaving 11 bases not matched to a gene. The CDR3 extends over 15 amino acids. CDR3 in DNA: TGTGCCAGCAGCCTCCGTGACGGGGGGTGGGAGACCCAGTACTTC. Its protein product is CASSLRDGGWETQYF. The variable domain in full, completed from reference TRBV7-2 and TRBJ2-5, reads GAGVSQSPSNKVTEKGKDVELRCDPISGHTALYWYRQSLGQGLEFLIYFQGNSAPDKSGLPSDRFSAERTGGSVSTLTIQRTQQEDSAVYLCASSLRDGGWETQYFGPGTRLLVL.

The V and J genes are TRBV6-1 and TRBJ2-1; a possible D gene is TRBD2 (6 bases). Germline V gene lookup returns CDR1 MNHNS and CDR2 SASEGT. The CDR3 extends over 16 amino acids. V lost 3 bases and J 0 bases, leaving 12 bases between the germline ends. For the CDR3, the DNA is TGTGCCAGCAGTGATGTTAGCGGAAGCTCCTACAATGAGCAGTTCTTC. Protein: CASSDVSGSSYNEQFF.

The V call is TRBV11-1, the J call TRBJ1-1, with D unclear. Trimming removed 1 base from V and 0 bases from J, with 6 bases in between. Germline V gives CDR1 SGHAT, CDR2 FQDESV (reference sequence). This CDR3 spans 14 amino acids. The CDR3 loop is CASSLVLVNTEAFF. Here the CDR3 DNA reads TGTGCCAGCAGCTTAGTATTGGTGAACACTGAAGCTTTCTTT.

This clone occurred once. The chain is built from TRBV5-1 and TRBJ2-1, with TRBD2 matching 9 bases. V gave up 1 base and J gave up 6 bases; unmatched junction bases: 8. Per the germline V gene, CDR1 is SGHRS and CDR2 is YFSETQ. CDR3 length: 16 amino acids. The DNA of the CDR3 is TGCGCCAGCAGCTTGAACGGCGGGAGGGCTGCCAATGAGCAGTTCTTC. It translates to CASSLNGGRAANEQFF.

The chain couples TRBV9 to TRBJ2-3; 9 nucleotides align to TRBD2. J was trimmed by 4 bases and V by 0 bases; bases with no gene match: 12. This CDR3 comprises 18 residues. Germline V CDR1 and CDR2: SGDLS, YYNGEE. The DNA for the CDR3 is TGTGCCAGCAGCGTAGGGAGTGGGGTAGCGGGAGTGGCAGATACGCAGTATTTT. This encodes CASSVGSGVAGVADTQYF.

This clone has a single count. The chain uses TRBV7-2 and TRBJ1-1; weak D call: TRBD1 (6 bases). The CDR3 contains 14 residues. Deletions cut 2 bases from V and 2 bases from J, with 9 bases between. CDR1 and CDR2 (germline): SGHTA, FQGNSA. CDR3 protein: CASSLNRDNTEAFF. CDR3 coding DNA: TGTGCCAGCAGCTTAAACAGGGACAACACTGAAGCTTTCTTT.

V gene TRBV28 combines with J gene TRBJ2-2; a possible D gene is TRBD2 (6 bases). The germline gives CDR1 MDHEN, CDR2 SYDVKM. The germline V and J ends were trimmed by 8 bases and 8 bases, with 30 bases remaining between them. This CDR3 is 18 amino acids long. CDR3 region: CASPLLGLSGTLGGELFF. As DNA, the CDR3 is TGTGCCAGCCCTTTGCTTGGCCTCTCCGGGACTCTGGGAGGGGAGCTGTTTTTT.

The V call is TRBV3-1 (or the pseudogene TRBV3-2), the J call TRBJ2-1; D gene ambiguous. V lost 1 base, J lost 12 bases, and 16 bases lay in between. CDR1 LGHDT and CDR2 YNNKEL come from the germline V gene (reference sequence). This CDR3 has 14 residues. CDR3 region: CASSQAPIAPGQFF. The DNA of the CDR3 is TGTGCCAGCAGCCAAGCCCCAATTGCCCCCGGGCAGTTCTTC.

The V and J genes are TRBV24-1 and TRBJ2-1; no definite D call. The CDR3 runs to 15 residues. V was shortened by 4 bases and J by 1 base, with 10 bases between the two germline ends. Germline CDR1 and CDR2: KGHDR and SFDVKD. The CDR3 protein is CATSEGLTSYNEQFF. The DNA for the CDR3 is TGTGCCACCAGTGAGGGTCTTACTTCCTACAATGAGCAGTTCTTC.

This clone was counted a few times. The chain combines TRBV30 with TRBJ1-3; D remains unclear. This CDR3 spans 13 amino acids. CDR1 GTSNPN and CDR2 SVGIG come from the germline V gene (reference sequence). Trimming took off 2 bases at V and 2 bases at J, with 7 bases between the two ends. CDR3 sequence (DNA): TGTGCCTGGAGTAGCGGGGCTGGAAACACCATATATTTT. It translates to CAWSSGAGNTIYF.

The chain has TRBV19 and TRBJ2-5, with 8 bases matching TRBD1. In germline, CDR1 is LNHDA, CDR2 SQIVND (reference sequence). V lost 3 bases and J lost 5; bases outside the gene matches: 5. This CDR3 is built from 14 residues. CDR3 in DNA: TGTGCCAGTAGTATTGGGCAGGGGGCGGAGACCCAGTACTTC. It is translated as CASSIGQGAETQYF.

This chain joins TRBV6-4 and TRBJ2-1, with D possibly TRBD2 on 6 matching bases. The CDR3 runs 14 residues. CDR1 and CDR2 (germline): MRHNA, SNTAGT. V was cut by 3 bases and J by 9 bases, with 15 bases left in between. As DNA, the CDR3 is TGTGCCAGCAGTGATTCGCGACTAGGGACTGAGCAGTTCTTC. Translated, it gives CASSDSRLGTEQFF.

This rearrangement joins TRBV7-9 to TRBJ1-2, with a possible D match to TRBD1 (6 bases). Deletions cut 1 base from V and 7 bases from J, with 10 bases between. Germline V gives CDR1 SEHNR, CDR2 FQNEAQ (reference sequence). CDR3 length: 13 residues. CDR3 in amino acids: CASSLGTEGGYTF. The CDR3 region has the DNA TGTGCCAGCAGCTTAGGGACAGAGGGTGGCTACACCTTC.

The rearrangement links TRBV5-4 to TRBJ2-5, with D perhaps matching TRBD1 or TRBD2 (5 bases each). Per germline, CDR1 SGHNT and CDR2 YYREEE (reference sequence). Trimming pared 2 bases from V and 8 bases from J, leaving 16 bases between. CDR3 length: 14 amino acids. The CDR3 region is CASSLYRMGETQYF. The CDR3 DNA reads as TGTGCCAGCAGCTTATACAGGATGGGGGAAACCCAGTACTTC. Using reference TRBV5-4 and TRBJ2-5 for the parts outside the CDR3, the full variable domain is ETGVTQSPTHLIKTRGQQVTLRCSSQSGHNTVSWYQQALGQGPQFIFQYYREEENGRGNFPPRFSGLQFPNYSSELNVNALELDDSALYLCASSLYRMGETQYFGPGTRLLVL.

The V and J genes are TRBV4-1 and TRBJ1-3; D unclear. The CDR3 consists of 14 residues. From germline, CDR1 is MGHRA and CDR2 YSYEKL. The V end was cut by 4 bases, the J end by 0 bases, with 7 bases between. The chain's CDR3 is CASSPAYSGNTIYF. Here the CDR3 DNA reads TGCGCCAGCAGCCCGGCATACTCTGGAAACACCATATATTTT.

A few counts support this clone. The chain links TRBV7-3 to TRBJ1-6; D call uncertain. CDR1 and CDR2 (germline): SGHTA, FQGTGA. The CDR3 is 12 residues long. Trimming pared 5 bases from V and 3 bases from J, leaving 2 bases between. CDR3 amino acids: CASSLYNSPLHF. CDR3 DNA: TGTGCCAGCAGCCTCTATAATTCACCCCTCCACTTT.

A single count supports this clone. The chain employs TRBV5-1 and TRBJ2-1; D may correspond to TRBD1 or TRBD2 (5 bases each). V lost 4 bases to trimming and J lost 5 bases, with 13 bases between them. The germline CDR1 and CDR2 sequences are SGHRS and YFSETQ. The CDR3 length is 14 residues. CDR3 coding DNA: TGCGCCAGCAGCCCCCCGCCGGGGCACAATGAGCAGTTCTTC. It specifies CASSPPPGHNEQFF.

The chain uses TRBV6-5 and TRBJ1-2, with unresolved D. This CDR3 contains 14 residues. V lost 1 base to trimming and J lost 0 bases, with 6 bases between them. Germline loops: CDR1 MNHEY, CDR2 SVGAGI. The CDR3 sequence is CASSYFGANYGYTF. For the CDR3, the DNA is TGTGCCAGCAGTTACTTTGGGGCTAACTATGGCTACACCTTC.

The gene calls are TRBV5-6 and TRBJ2-3; tentatively, D is TRBD2 (6 bases). The CDR3 is 16 amino acids. V was trimmed by 4 bases and J by 0 bases, leaving 15 bases between them. Germline V lookup: CDR1 SGHDT, CDR2 YYEEEE. The CDR3: CASSPTRNPSTDTQYF. The CDR3 DNA reads as TGTGCCAGCAGCCCGACTAGGAATCCTAGCACAGATACGCAGTATTTT.